This T cell receptor beta chain was recovered during a study of blood T cell repertoires in COVID-19. Study at large: Samples of COVID-19 (acute and convalescent) were obtained from the United States, Italy and Spain. From T cells, B-cell-depleted T cells, or PBMCs came the material, which was cDNA or gDNA.

Authors' methods: From reference gene primer amplification, estimates of nucleated cell counts were derived. Using immunoSEQ multiplex PCR, the repertoire was profiled, and TCRdb retains in-frame clones only, with some absent. D and trimming come from the DNA, and the V and J calls and clone size come from that table. This table holds around 30,000 clones, approximately 80% found once. Sequencing was performed on peripheral blood. The receptor comes from a woman in her seventies with acute or convalescent COVID-19.

The CDR3 loop is CASIEGGSSYEQYF. The CDR3 DNA reads as TGTGCCAGCATTGAAGGCGGGAGCTCCTACGAGCAGTACTTC. The chain employs TRBV7-8 and TRBJ2-7; 7 positions match TRBD2. Germline V gives CDR1 SGHVS, CDR2 FQNEAQ. The CDR3 spans 14 residues. The V gene end was trimmed by 7 bases and the J gene end by 0 bases; junction bases not matched to a gene: 6.